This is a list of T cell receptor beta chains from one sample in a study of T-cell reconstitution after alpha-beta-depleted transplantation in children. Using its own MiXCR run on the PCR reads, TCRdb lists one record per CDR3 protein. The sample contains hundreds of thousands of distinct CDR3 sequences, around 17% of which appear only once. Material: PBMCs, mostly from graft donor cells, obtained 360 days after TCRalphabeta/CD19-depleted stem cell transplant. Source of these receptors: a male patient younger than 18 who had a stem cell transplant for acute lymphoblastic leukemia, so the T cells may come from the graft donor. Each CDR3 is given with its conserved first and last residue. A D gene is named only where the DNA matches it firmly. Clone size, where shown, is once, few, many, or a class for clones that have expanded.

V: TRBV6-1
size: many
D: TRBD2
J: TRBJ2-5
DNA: TGTGCCAGCAGCGACGGACTAGCGGTCTTCCAAGAGACCCAGTACTTC
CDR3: CASSDGLAVFQETQYF

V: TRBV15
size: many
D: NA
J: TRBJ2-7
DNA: TGTGCCACCAGCGGAACGCCTGCCTACGAGCAGTACTTC
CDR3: CATSGTPAYEQYF

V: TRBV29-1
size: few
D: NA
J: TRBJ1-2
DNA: TGCAGCGTCTGGACAGTAAATGGCTACACCTTC
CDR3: CSVWTVNGYTF

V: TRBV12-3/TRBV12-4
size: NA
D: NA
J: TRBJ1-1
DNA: TGTGCCAGCAGTACACCGTGGGGCCTGAACACTGAAGCTTTCTTT
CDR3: CASSTPWGLNTEAFF

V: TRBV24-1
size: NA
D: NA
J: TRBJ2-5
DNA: TGTGCCACCAGGGCCACAGGCTCCGGGGAGACCCAGTACTTC
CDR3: CATRATGSGETQYF

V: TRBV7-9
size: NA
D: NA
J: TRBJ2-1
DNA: TGTGCCAGCAGCCTCTCTTGGGGGAGAGGGGGGAATGAGCAGTTCTTC
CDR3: CASSLSWGRGGNEQFF

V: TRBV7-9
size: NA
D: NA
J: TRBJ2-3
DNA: TGTGCCAGCACCACTCCCTCCGGCCCCACAGATACGCAGTATTTT
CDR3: CASTTPSGPTDTQYF

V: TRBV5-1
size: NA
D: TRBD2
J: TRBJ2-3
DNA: TGCGCCAGCGTCGGACTAGCGACGACAGATACGCAGTATTTT
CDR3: CASVGLATTDTQYF

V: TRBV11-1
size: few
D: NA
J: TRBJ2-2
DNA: TGTGCCAGCAGCTTTTGGGGCGGAAACACCGGGGAGCTGTTTTTT
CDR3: CASSFWGGNTGELFF

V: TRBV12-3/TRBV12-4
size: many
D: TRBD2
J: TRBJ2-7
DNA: TGTGCCAGCAGTTTGGCGGGGGTAGCCTACGAGCAGTACTTC
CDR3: CASSLAGVAYEQYF

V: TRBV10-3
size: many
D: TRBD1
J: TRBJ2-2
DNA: TGTGCCATCATGGGGGACAGGGGGCTCCCCGGGGAGCTGTTTTTT
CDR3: CAIMGDRGLPGELFF

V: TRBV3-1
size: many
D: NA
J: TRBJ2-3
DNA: TGTGCCAGCAGCCAGGCATACTCCGCCGGGCTTGATACGCAGTATTTT
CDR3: CASSQAYSAGLDTQYF

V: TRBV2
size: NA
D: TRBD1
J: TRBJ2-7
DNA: TGTGCCAGCAGTGGGACAGGGGCACCCTTGGAGCAGTACTTC
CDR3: CASSGTGAPLEQYF

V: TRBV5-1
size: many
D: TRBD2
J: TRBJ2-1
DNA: TGCGCCAGCAGCTTGGGTGCGGGAGGCACTCTCTACAATGAGCAGTTCTTC
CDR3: CASSLGAGGTLYNEQFF

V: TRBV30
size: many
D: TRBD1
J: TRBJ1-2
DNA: TGTGCCTGGAGTGGGGGACAGGACGCAAACTATGGCTACACCTTC
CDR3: CAWSGGQDANYGYTF

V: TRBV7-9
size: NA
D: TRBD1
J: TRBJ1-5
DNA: TGTGCCAGCAGCTCCGGACAGGATTACAATCAGCCCCAGCATTTT
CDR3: CASSSGQDYNQPQHF

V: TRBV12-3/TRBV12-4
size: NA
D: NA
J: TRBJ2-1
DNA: TGTGCCAGCAGTCTACTCGGGGCTCCTGGGTCCAATGAGCAGTTCTTC
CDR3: CASSLLGAPGSNEQFF

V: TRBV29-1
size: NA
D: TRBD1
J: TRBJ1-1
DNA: TGCAGCGGGCGACAGGGGCACACTGAAGCTTTCTTT
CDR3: CSGRQGHTEAFF

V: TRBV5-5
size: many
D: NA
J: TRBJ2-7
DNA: TGTGCCAGCAGCCGGACAGTCTACGAGCAGTACTTC
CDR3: CASSRTVYEQYF

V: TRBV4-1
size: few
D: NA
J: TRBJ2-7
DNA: TGCGCCAGCAGCCAAGATGATTGGGCAGGGATGTCCTACGAGCAGTACTTC
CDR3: CASSQDDWAGMSYEQYF

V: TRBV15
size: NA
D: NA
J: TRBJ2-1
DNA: TGTGCCACCAGCAGGGGTAGCAGGCGGTTC
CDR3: CATSRGSRRF

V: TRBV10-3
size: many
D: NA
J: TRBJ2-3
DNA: TGTGCCGCTGAACCGGGACCCACAGGAGATACGCAGTATTTT
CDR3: CAAEPGPTGDTQYF

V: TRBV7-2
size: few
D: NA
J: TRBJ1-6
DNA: TGTGCCAGCAGCGGAACCCTTCAGCCCCTCCACTTT
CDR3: CASSGTLQPLHF

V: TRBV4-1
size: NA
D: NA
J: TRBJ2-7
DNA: TGCGCCAGCAGCCAAGACTTAGGAGGGAAGGGTGACGAGCAGTACTTC
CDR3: CASSQDLGGKGDEQYF

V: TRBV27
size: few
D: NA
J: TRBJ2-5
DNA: TGTGCCAGCAGTTTCTCTCAGCGGGTGGGGACCCAGTACTTC
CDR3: CASSFSQRVGTQYF

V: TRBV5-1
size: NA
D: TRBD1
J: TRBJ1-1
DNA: TGCGCCAGCAGCTTGATAGGGACAGGGGGAACTGAAGCTTTCTTT
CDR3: CASSLIGTGGTEAFF

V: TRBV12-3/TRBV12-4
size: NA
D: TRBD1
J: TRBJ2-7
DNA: TGTGCCACCTCCCGGACAGGGATATACGAGCAGTACTTC
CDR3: CATSRTGIYEQYF

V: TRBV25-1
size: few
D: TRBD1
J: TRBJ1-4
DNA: TGTGCCAGCAGTGTTTGGGACAGGGGGCGTTCGGCGCCCCCAACTAATGAAAAACTGTTTTTT
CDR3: CASSVWDRGRSAPPTNEKLFF

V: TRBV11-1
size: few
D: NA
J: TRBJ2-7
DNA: TGTGCCAGCAGCTTATCCGTGGCAGGGAACTACGAGCAGTACTTC
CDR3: CASSLSVAGNYEQYF

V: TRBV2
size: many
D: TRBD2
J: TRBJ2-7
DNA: TGTGCCAGCAGTCGACTAGCGGGCCGGCCCTACGAGCAGTACTTC
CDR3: CASSRLAGRPYEQYF

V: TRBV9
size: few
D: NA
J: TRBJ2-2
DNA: TGTGCCAGCAGTGGGACCCTCCGGAGGGGAACCGGGGAGCTGTTTTTT
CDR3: CASSGTLRRGTGELFF

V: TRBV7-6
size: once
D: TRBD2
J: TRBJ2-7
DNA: TGTGCCAGCAGCTTAGCGGTTAGCGGGAGCTCCTACGAGCAGTACTTC
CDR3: CASSLAVSGSSYEQYF

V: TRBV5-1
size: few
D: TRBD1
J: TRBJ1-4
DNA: TGCGCCAGCAGCCCCGGACAGGGGAGGGGTGGAACTAATGAAAAACTGTTTTTT
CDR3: CASSPGQGRGGTNEKLFF

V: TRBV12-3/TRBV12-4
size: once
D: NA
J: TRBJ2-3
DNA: TGTGCCAGCAGTTTCCCGGGGCTCTTCACAGATACGCAGTATTTT
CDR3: CASSFPGLFTDTQYF

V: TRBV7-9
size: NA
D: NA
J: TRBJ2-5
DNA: TGTGCCAGCAGCTCTACGGTACGAGAGACCCAGTACTTC
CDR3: CASSSTVRETQYF

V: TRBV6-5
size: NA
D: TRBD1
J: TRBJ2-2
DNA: TGTGCCAGCAGTTACGGTCTCGGGACAGGGGCCGGGGAGCTGTTTTTT
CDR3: CASSYGLGTGAGELFF

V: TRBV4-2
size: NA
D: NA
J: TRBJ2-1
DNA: TGTGCCAGCAAAAGGGTCAATGAGCAGTTCTTC
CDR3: CASKRVNEQFF

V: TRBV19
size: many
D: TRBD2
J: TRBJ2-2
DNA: TGTGCCAGTTTGAAGCGGGAGGTCGACACCGGGGAGCTGTTTTTT
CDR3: CASLKREVDTGELFF

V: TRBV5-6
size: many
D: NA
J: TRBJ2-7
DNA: TGTGCCAGCAGCCCCGGGGAAGACTCTCGTTACGAGCAGTACTTC
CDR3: CASSPGEDSRYEQYF

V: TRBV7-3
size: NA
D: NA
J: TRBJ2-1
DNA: TGTGCCAGCAGCTCGGGGGACCCGCGATACAATGAGCAGTTCTTC
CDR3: CASSSGDPRYNEQFF

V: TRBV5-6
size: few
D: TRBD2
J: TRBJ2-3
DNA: TGTGCCAGCAGCTTCGGGACTAGCGGGAGGGCCGGAACAGATACGCAGTATTTT
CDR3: CASSFGTSGRAGTDTQYF

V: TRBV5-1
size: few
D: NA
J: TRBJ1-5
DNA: TGCGCCAGCAGGTGGGACGACAATCAGCCCCAGCATTTT
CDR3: CASRWDDNQPQHF

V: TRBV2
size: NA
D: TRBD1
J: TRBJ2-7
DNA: TGTGCCAGCAGTGGCGGGTTACAGGGGGCTTACGAGCAGTACTTC
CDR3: CASSGGLQGAYEQYF

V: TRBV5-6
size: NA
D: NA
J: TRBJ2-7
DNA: TGTGCCAGCAGCCCCGCCACGGGGTTGCACGAGCAGTACTTC
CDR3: CASSPATGLHEQYF

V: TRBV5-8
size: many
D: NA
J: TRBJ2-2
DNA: TGTGCCAGCCCATGGACCGGGGAGCTGTTTTTT
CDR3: CASPWTGELFF

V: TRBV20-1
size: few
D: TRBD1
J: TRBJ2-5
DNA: TGCAGTGCTTACCGGGACAGTTTTGGGACCCAGTACTTC
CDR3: CSAYRDSFGTQYF

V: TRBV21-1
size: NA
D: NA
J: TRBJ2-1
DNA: TGTGCCAGCCTTATTTTAGCGGGGATTTACAATGAGCAGTTCTTC
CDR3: CASLILAGIYNEQFF

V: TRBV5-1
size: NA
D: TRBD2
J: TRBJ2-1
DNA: TGCGCCAGCAGCTTGGTGGGACTAGCCCTCTACAATGAGCAGTTCTTC
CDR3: CASSLVGLALYNEQFF